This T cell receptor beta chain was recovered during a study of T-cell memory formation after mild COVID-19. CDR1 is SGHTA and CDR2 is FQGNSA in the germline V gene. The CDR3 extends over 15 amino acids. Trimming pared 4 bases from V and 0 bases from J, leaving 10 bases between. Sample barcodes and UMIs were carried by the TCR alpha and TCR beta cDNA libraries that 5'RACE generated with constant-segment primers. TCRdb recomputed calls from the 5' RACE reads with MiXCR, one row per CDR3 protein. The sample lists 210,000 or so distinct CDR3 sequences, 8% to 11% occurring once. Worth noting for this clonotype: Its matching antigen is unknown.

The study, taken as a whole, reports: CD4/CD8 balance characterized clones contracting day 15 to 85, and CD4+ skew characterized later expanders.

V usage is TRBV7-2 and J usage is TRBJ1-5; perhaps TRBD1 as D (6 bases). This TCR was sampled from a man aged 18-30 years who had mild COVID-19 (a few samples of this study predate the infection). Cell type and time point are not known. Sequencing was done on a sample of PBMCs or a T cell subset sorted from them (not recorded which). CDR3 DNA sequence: TGTGCCAGCAGCTCCCGGACAGCTAGCAATCAGCCCCAGCATTTT. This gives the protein CASSSRTASNQPQHF.